Listed below are T cell receptor beta chains from one sample, sequenced in a study of CD8 T cells in ankylosing spondylitis. TCRdb re-analysed the 5' RACE reads in MiXCR, keeping a single row per CDR3 protein. The table shows more than 650,000 distinct CDR3 sequences, with about 11% occurring only once. Sequencing was done on a sample of blood, either unsorted or a sorted T cell fraction (not recorded which). These TCRs come from a male donor with ankylosing spondylitis. Both conserved end residues are part of each CDR3. The order of the fields is CDR3 protein, CDR3 length, D gene, V gene. A D gene is named only where the DNA matches it firmly.

CSVLSRGETQYF | 12 | . | TRBV29-1
CASSIAGTGNTEAFF | 15 | TRBD1 | TRBV7-2
CASSYTGQGGNGYTF | 15 | TRBD1 | TRBV6-5
CASTLPEGRGLLIYNSPLHF | 20 | TRBD1 | TRBV6-2/TRBV6-3
CSARDLYRIVYEQYF | 15 | . | TRBV20-1
CSAREKDASFGYTF | 14 | . | TRBV20-1
CSARGLAGVVETQYF | 15 | TRBD2 | TRBV20-1
CASSASGGTNGQFF | 14 | TRBD2 | TRBV7-3
CASSLGREKTEAFF | 14 | . | TRBV5-1
CSARALRGNQPQHF | 14 | . | TRBV20-1
CASRASGSAGELFF | 14 | . | TRBV6-2/TRBV6-3
CSAFRDWGETQYF | 13 | . | TRBV20-1
CSAPGTLYNEQFF | 13 | . | TRBV20-1
CASSPDRENNEQFF | 14 | TRBD1 | TRBV4-3
CASSLAGEFGYTF | 13 | . | TRBV5-6
CRASHSTNTEAFF | 13 | . | TRBV20-1
CASSWYRGRPPNEQFF | 16 | TRBD1 | TRBV28
CSASDLAGGSSTDTQYF | 17 | TRBD2 | TRBV20-1
CASSYFPPGGPGANVLTF | 18 | TRBD2 | TRBV6-5
CASSPGRGNYEQYF | 14 | . | TRBV9
CASSPPVGNGYGYTF | 15 | . | TRBV6-1
CATSLGLAGVGEQFF | 15 | TRBD2 | TRBV24-1
CASSWGGDEQFF | 12 | TRBD2 | TRBV25-1
CASSKSSGSTDTQYF | 15 | TRBD2 | TRBV6-1
CASSPPGRWNEQYF | 14 | . | TRBV18
CASRQWEPNTEAFF | 14 | . | TRBV5-1
CSANPGTPYNEQFF | 14 | . | TRBV20-1
CSAKRTAQETQYF | 13 | . | TRBV20-1
CSVVGTGLGYTF | 12 | . | TRBV29-1
CASSVAGTHGSYYGYTF | 17 | . | TRBV9